This record looks at one T cell receptor beta chain sequence and its context. Its target is unknown. TCRdb's copy holds only in-frame clones and misses some; the assay was immunoSEQ multiplex PCR. This table holds approximately 220,000 clones, about 92% found once. These data originate in a study of T cell responses to AZD1222 COVID-19 vaccine. Study findings and constraints: There were vaccine-associated CD4 TCRs across spike, dominant at 160-218 and 743-854. Donor demographics were predominantly white British with a female majority; clonal diversity may be underestimated. Close to half of spike-specific TCRs reportedly recognize unmutated variant regions. Recipients of AZD1222 seropositive at baseline numbered only 5 to 7.

V lost 3 bases, J lost 4 bases, and 9 bases lay in between. The CDR3 has 13 residues. Germline V gene sequence: CDR1 SGHTA, CDR2 FQGNSA. This clonotype was sampled from an adult in good health. Source: peripheral blood, taken on day 0 of MenACWY control vaccination. This chain links TRBV7-2 with TRBJ1-1; D perhaps matches TRBD1 (5 bases). DNA for the CDR3: TGTGCCAGCAGCTTGGGGGGAGTCACTGAAGCTTTCTTT. It is translated as CASSLGGVTEAFF.